What follows are 13 T cell receptor beta chains derived from one specimen sequenced in a study of response to subunit inactivated influenza vaccine. One entry per CDR3 protein, called by TCRdb with MiXCR from the RT-PCR reads. The sample lists 700,000 to 900,000 distinct CDR3 sequences, approximately 21% occurring once. The sequences come from PBMCs from blood, collected 5 to 6 days after vaccination. The receptor set was obtained from a man in his fifties who received an inactivated influenza vaccine.

The J gene is TRBJ2-3, the V gene TRBV6-2 or TRBV6-3, with TRBD1 identical over 7 bases. CDR1 MNHEY and CDR2 SVGEGT come from the germline V gene. This CDR3 has 16 amino acids. V lost 0 bases to trimming and J lost 0 bases; unmatched junction nucleotides: 3. CDR3 sequence: CASSYSTGFSTDTQYF. CDR3 nucleotides: TGTGCCAGCAGTTACTCGACAGGGTTCAGCACAGATACGCAGTATTTT.

The chain links TRBV4-3 to TRBJ2-2, with unresolved D. Germline CDR1 and CDR2: LGHNA and YSLEER. The CDR3 runs to 15 residues. V lost 0 bases and J lost 5, with 10 bases in between. DNA of the CDR3: TGCGCCAGCAGCCAAGATTCGTCCTGGACCGGGGAGCTGTTTTTT. Its protein is CASSQDSSWTGELFF.

CDR3 in DNA: TGTGCCACCAGCTCGGGACAGGGGAACACTGAAGCTTTCTTT. Protein: CATSSGQGNTEAFF. The chain employs TRBV24-1 and TRBJ1-1; TRBD1 matches at 9 bases. With 7 bases clipped from V and 1 base from J, the junction kept 3 bases outside the gene matches. The CDR3 consists of 14 residues. CDR1 and CDR2 from the germline V gene are KGHDR and SFDVKD.

This sequence joins TRBV4-3 and TRBJ2-7; D is possibly TRBD1 or TRBD2 (6 bases each). This CDR3 has 13 residues. Trimming removed 6 bases from V and 5 bases from J, with 14 bases in between. Germline values: CDR1 LGHNA, CDR2 YSLEER. The CDR3 bases are TGCGCCAGCAGTATCTTGAGGGGGGACGAGCAGTACTTC. It translates to CASSILRGDEQYF.

The chain couples TRBV7-8 to TRBJ1-1; 7 nucleotides match TRBD1. This CDR3 has 16 residues. Per germline, CDR1 SGHVS and CDR2 FQNEAQ. V lost 3 bases and J lost 1; bases outside the gene matches: 8. CDR3 region: CASSFLTGVWNTEAFF. DNA of the CDR3: TGTGCCAGCAGCTTTCTCACAGGGGTTTGGAACACTGAAGCTTTCTTT.

In this sample, this clonotype turned up a few times. The rearrangement links TRBV7-9 to TRBJ2-3, with a tentative D call TRBD2 (6 bases). The V end lost 3 bases, the J end lost 1 base, and 11 bases lay between the germline ends. The CDR3 runs to 15 residues. The germline V gene encodes CDR1 SEHNR and CDR2 FQNEAQ (reference sequence). The CDR3 sequence is CASSLGGMGTDTQYF. The CDR3 DNA is TGTGCCAGCAGCTTGGGCGGGATGGGCACAGATACGCAGTATTTT.

The CDR3 nucleotides read TGCAGTGCTAGAACCGGGTATAGAGATACGCAGTATTTT. This translates into CSARTGYRDTQYF. The chain joins TRBV20-1 to TRBJ2-3; no reliable D call. V gave up 2 bases and J gave up 5 bases, with 11 bases separating them. The CDR3 covers 13 residues. CDR1 is DFQATT and CDR2 is SNEGSKA in the germline V gene (reference sequence).

The V and J genes are TRBV14 and TRBJ2-2, with a tentative D call TRBD1 (6 bases). Germline loops: CDR1 SGHDN, CDR2 FVKESK. This CDR3 has 14 residues. V was clipped by 3 bases and J by 6 bases, with 11 bases between them. This CDR3 reads CASSQYTGSGELFF. The CDR3, as DNA: TGTGCCAGCAGCCAGTACACAGGGTCCGGGGAGCTGTTTTTT.

This clonotype has only a few counts. J is TRBJ2-4 and V is TRBV5-1; TRBD2 matches at 9 bases. The CDR3 sequence is 19 residues long. Trimming took 0 bases from V and 0 from J; bases not matched to a gene: 10. Germline V gene data show CDR1 as SGHRS and CDR2 as YFSETQ. For the CDR3, the DNA is TGCGCCAGCAGCTTGGAATTTGGGACTAGCTACGCAGCCAAAAACATTCAGTACTTC. As protein: CASSLEFGTSYAAKNIQYF.

This clonotype came up many times. This sequence joins TRBV18 and TRBJ2-1; TRBD2 matches 8 bases. V shed 4 bases, J shed 9 bases, and the junction held 14 bases outside the gene matches. This CDR3 has 16 residues. Germline loops: CDR1 KGHSH, CDR2 LQKENI. CDR3 protein: CASSLPLSGGSGEQFF. The CDR3 nucleotides are TGTGCCAGCTCACTTCCTCTTTCGGGGGGGTCTGGTGAGCAGTTCTTC. The whole variable domain, remainder taken from reference TRBV18 and TRBJ2-1, is NAGVMQNPRHLVRRRGQEARLRCSPMKGHSHVYWYRQLPEEGLKFMVYLQKENIIDESGMPKERFSAEFPKEGPSILRIQQVVRGDSAAYFCASSLPLSGGSGEQFFGPGTRLTVL.

The genes are TRBV11-1 and TRBJ2-1, with 9 bases identical to TRBD2. V shed 4 bases and J 2 bases; nucleotides not matched to a gene: 15. CDR1 and CDR2 (germline): SGHAT, FQDESV (reference sequence). There are 19 residues in the CDR3. This CDR3 is CASSSPSGTWGLPYNEQFF. For the CDR3, the DNA is TGTGCCAGCAGCTCCCCTAGCGGGACCTGGGGCCTACCCTACAATGAGCAGTTCTTC.

The chain links TRBV7-8 to TRBJ1-1, with D possibly matching TRBD1 (5 bases). The V end lost 2 bases, the J end lost 8 bases, and 12 bases lay between the germline ends. CDR1 SGHVS and CDR2 FQNEAQ come from the germline V gene. There are 13 residues in the CDR3. CDR3 nucleotides: TGTGCCAGCAGCTTAAATGTCCGGGGGGAAGCTTTCTTT. Translating it yields CASSLNVRGEAFF.

This clonotype was counted a few times. The chain uses TRBV3-1 and TRBJ2-1, with D hard to call. The CDR3 spans 13 residues. Trimming stripped 1 base from V and 15 bases from J, with 16 bases between. Germline V gene lookup returns CDR1 LGHDT and CDR2 YNNKEL (reference sequence). This chain's CDR3 is CASSQGTAASSFF. The DNA for the CDR3 is TGTGCCAGCAGCCAAGGCACAGCCGCCTCGTCGTTCTTC.